This TCR beta chain was retrieved from a study of cytomegalovirus exposure and HLA in healthy donors. Study outcomes and limitations: The study labeled 150 or so TCR beta chains cytomegalovirus-associated. Presence/absence comparisons presumed near-even sequencing depth among donors. Reports showed the classifier diagnosing cytomegalovirus status with high specificity and sensitivity. Earlier analysis found most TCR beta V segments productive about 87% or about 30% of the time.

PCR was performed using 60 Vbeta and 13 Jbeta primers. Clones were read by immunoSEQ multiplex PCR, and TCRdb kept only the in-frame ones, dropping some. The repertoire includes about 130,000 clones, roughly 70% of them detected once, and 6.6% sits in the top ten. Details on this clone: As yet, its antigen is unknown.

CDR1 and CDR2 (germline): SGHAT, FQNNGV. CDR3 length equals 16 residues. The V segment lost 5 bases and the J segment 1 base; nucleotides outside the gene matches: 6. This TCR was sampled from a middle-aged man in good health and CMV-seropositive. What was sequenced was PBMCs. The rearrangement links TRBV11-2 to TRBJ1-1; TRBD1 agrees at 11 bases. CDR3 bases: TGTGCCAGCAGCCGTGGACAGGGGGCTTCGAACACTGAAGCTTTCTTT. Protein product: CASSRGQGASNTEAFF.